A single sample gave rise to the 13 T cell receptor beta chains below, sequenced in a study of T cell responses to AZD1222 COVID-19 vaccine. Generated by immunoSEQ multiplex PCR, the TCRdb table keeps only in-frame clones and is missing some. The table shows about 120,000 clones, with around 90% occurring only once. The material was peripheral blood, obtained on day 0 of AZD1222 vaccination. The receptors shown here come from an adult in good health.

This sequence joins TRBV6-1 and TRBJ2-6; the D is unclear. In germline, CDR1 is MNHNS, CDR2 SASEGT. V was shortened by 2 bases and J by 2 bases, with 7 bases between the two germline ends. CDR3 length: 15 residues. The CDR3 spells CASSEKATGANVLTF. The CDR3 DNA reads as TGTGCCAGCAGTGAAAAGGCAACTGGGGCCAACGTCCTGACTTTC.

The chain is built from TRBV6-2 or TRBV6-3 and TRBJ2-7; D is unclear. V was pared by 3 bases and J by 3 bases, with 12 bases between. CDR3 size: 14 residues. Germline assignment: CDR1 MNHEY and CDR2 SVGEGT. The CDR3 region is CASSYNVRFYEQYF. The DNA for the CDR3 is TGTGCCAGCAGTTATAATGTTCGGTTCTACGAGCAGTACTTC.

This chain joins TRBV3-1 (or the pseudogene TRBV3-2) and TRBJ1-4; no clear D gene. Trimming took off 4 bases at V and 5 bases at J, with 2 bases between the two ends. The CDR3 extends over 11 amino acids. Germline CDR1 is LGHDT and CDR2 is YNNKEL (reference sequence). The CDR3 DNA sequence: TGTGCCAGCAGCCGGAATGAAAAACTGTTTTTT. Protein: CASSRNEKLFF.

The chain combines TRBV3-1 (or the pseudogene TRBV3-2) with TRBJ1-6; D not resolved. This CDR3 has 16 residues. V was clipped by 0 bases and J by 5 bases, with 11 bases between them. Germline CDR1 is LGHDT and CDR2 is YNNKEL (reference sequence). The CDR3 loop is CASSQDAPTNNSPLHF. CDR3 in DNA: TGTGCCAGCAGCCAAGACGCGCCCACCAATAATTCACCCCTCCACTTT.

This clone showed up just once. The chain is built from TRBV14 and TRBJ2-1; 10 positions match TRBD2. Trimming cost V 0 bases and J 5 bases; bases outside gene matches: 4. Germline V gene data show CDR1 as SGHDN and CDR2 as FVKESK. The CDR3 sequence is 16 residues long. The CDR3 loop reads CASSQDLGLANNEQFF. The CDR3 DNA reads TGTGCCAGCAGCCAAGATCTGGGACTAGCGAACAATGAGCAGTTCTTC.

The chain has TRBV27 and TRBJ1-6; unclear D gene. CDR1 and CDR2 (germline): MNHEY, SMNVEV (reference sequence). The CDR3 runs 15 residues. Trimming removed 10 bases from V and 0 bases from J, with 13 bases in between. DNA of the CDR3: TGTGCCACCCGGCGGGGAAGCTCCTATAATTCACCCCTCCACTTT. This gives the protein CATRRGSSYNSPLHF.

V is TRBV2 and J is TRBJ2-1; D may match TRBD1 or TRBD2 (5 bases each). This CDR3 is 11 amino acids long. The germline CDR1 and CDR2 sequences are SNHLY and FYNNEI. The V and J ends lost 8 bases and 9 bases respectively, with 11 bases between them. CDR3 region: CASSLGGEQFF. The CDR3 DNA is TGTGCCAGCTCCCTTGGGGGTGAGCAGTTCTTC.

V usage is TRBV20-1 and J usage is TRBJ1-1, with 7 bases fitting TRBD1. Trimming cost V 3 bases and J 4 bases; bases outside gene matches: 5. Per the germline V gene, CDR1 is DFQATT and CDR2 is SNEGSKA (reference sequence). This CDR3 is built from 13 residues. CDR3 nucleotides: TGCAGTGCTAGTCAGGGGGGGGGCACTGAAGCTTTCTTT. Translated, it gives CSASQGGGTEAFF.

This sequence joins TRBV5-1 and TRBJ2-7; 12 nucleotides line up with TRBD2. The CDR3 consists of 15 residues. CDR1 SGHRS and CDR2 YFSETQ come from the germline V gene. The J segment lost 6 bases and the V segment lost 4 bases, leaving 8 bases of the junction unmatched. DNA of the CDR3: TGCGCCAGCAGCCCCCGACTAGCGGGAGACAGCGAGCAGTACTTC. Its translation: CASSPRLAGDSEQYF.

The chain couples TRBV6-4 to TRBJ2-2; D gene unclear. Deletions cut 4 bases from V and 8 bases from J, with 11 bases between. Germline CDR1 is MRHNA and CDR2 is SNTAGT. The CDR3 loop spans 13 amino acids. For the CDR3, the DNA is TGTGCCAGCAGTGTTACACTACAGGGGGAGCTGTTTTTT. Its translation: CASSVTLQGELFF.

Written as DNA, the CDR3 is TGTGCCAGCAGTGAGGGACAGGGGATAACCCAGCCCCAGCATTTT. It is translated as CASSEGQGITQPQHF. V is TRBV2 and J is TRBJ1-5, with 10 bases aligning to TRBD1. V gave up 3 bases and J gave up 7 bases; unmatched junction bases: 6. Germline V gives CDR1 SNHLY, CDR2 FYNNEI. The CDR3 loop spans 15 amino acids.

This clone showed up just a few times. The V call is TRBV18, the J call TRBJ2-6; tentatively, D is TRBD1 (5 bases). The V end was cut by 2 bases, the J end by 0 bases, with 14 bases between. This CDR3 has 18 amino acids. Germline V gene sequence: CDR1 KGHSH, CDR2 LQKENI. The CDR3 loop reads CASSPTPRAVSGANVLTF. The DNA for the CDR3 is TGTGCCAGCTCACCAACTCCCAGGGCCGTCTCTGGGGCCAACGTCCTGACTTTC.

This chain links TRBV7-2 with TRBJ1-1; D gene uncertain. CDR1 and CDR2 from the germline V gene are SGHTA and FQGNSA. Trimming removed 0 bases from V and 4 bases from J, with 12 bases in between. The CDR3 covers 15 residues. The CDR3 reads CASSLAFRSGTEAFF. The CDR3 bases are TGTGCCAGCAGCTTAGCGTTCAGGAGCGGCACTGAAGCTTTCTTT.